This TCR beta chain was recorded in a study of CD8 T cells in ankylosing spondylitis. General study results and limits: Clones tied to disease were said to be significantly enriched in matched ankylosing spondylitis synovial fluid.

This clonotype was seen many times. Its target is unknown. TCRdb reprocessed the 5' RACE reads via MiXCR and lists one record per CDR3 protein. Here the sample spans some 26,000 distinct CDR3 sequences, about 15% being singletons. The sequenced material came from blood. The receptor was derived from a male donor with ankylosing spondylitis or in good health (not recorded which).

CDR3 nucleotides: TGCGCCAGCAGCTTGGCCGGTCCTAGCGGGAGGGGGTCCTACAATGAGCAGTTCTTC. It translates to CASSLAGPSGRGSYNEQFF. V is TRBV5-1 and J is TRBJ2-1; 12 bases are shared with TRBD2. J was trimmed by 1 base and V by 0 bases; bases with no gene match: 8. Looked up from germline, CDR1 is SGHRS and CDR2 is YFSETQ. This CDR3 has 19 amino acids.